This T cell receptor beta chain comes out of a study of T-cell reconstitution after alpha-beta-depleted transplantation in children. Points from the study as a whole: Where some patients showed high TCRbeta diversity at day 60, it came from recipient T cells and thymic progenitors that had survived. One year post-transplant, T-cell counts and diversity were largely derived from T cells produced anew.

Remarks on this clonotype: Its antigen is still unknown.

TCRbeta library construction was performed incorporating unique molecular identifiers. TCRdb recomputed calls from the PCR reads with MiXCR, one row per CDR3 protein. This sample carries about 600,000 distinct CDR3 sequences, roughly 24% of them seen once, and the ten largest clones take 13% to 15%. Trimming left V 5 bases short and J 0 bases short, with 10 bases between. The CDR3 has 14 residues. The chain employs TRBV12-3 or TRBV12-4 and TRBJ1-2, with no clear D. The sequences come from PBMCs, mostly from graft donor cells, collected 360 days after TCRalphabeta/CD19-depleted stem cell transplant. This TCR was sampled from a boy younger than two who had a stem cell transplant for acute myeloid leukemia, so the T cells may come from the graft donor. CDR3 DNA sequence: TGTGCCAGCAGTCTATACGCGTCTAACTATGGCTACACCTTC. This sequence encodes CASSLYASNYGYTF.